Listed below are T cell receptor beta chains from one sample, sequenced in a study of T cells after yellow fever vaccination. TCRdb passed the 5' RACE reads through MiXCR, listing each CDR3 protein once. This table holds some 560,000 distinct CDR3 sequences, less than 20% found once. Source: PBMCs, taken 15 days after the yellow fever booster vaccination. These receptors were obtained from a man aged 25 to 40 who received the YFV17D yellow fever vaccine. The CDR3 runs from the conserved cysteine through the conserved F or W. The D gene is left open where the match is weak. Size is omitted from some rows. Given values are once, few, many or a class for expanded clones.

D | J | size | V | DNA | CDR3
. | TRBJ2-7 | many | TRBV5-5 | TGTGCCAGCAGCTCAGATACCGAGCAGTACTTC | CASSSDTEQYF
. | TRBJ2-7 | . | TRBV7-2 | TGTGCCAGCAGACCGGGACCCCCAACCTACGAGCAGTACTTC | CASRPGPPTYEQYF
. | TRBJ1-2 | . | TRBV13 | TGTGCCAGCAGTGGGACGCCGAACTATGGCTACACCTTC | CASSGTPNYGYTF
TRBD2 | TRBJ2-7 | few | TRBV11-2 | TGTGCCAGCAGCAGTCGGACTAGCGGGAGGTACGGGGTTTCCTACGAGCAGTACTTC | CASSSRTSGRYGVSYEQYF
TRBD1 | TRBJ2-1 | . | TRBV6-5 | TGTGCCAGCAGTTACGGACAGGGGTTGAATGAGCAGTTCTTC | CASSYGQGLNEQFF
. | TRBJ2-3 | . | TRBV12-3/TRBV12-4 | TGTGCCAGCGGGCTCGTCTCCCGAGATACGCAGTATTTT | CASGLVSRDTQYF
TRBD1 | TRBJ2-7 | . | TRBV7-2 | TGTGCCAGCAGCTTAGCCCAGGGGGCTCTCGAGCAGTACTTC | CASSLAQGALEQYF
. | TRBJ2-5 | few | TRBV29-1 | TGCAGCGTTAGTCTTGGGGGCGAGACCCAGTACTTC | CSVSLGGETQYF
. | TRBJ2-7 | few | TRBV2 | TGTGCCAGAAGTCAGGGAGGTGGCGAGCAGTACTTC | CARSQGGGEQYF
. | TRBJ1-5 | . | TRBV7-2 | TGTGCCAGCAGCCGACAGGTTAGCAATCAGCCCCAGCATTTT | CASSRQVSNQPQHF
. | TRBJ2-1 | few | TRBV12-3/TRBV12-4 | TGTGCCAGCAGTTTAGTGGGGCTAGCGACCTACAATGAGCAGTTCTTC | CASSLVGLATYNEQFF
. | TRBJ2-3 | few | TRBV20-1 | TGCAGTGCTTTCGCTGCCGGCGATACGCAGTATTTT | CSAFAAGDTQYF
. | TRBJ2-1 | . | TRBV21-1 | TGTGCCAGCAGGGGGTTCACCTACAATGAGCAGTTCTTC | CASRGFTYNEQFF
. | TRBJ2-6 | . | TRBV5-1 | TGCGCCAGCAGCTTGGGACAGTTTGACCCTCCTGGGGCCAACGTCCTGACTTTC | CASSLGQFDPPGANVLTF